These 5 T cell receptor beta chains were sequenced from one sample in a study of T cell responses to AZD1222 COVID-19 vaccine. Profiled with immunoSEQ multiplex PCR; TCRdb holds only in-frame clones, not every one. The data contain some 170,000 clones, 88% of them singletons. The sample in question was peripheral blood, obtained 28 days after the second AZD1222 dose. Receptor source: an adult who received the AZD1222 COVID-19 vaccine.

J is TRBJ1-2 and V is TRBV20-1, with a possible D match to TRBD1 (5 bases). Trimming stripped 3 bases from V and 8 bases from J, with 10 bases between. CDR1 DFQATT and CDR2 SNEGSKA come from the germline V gene (reference sequence). The CDR3 runs 11 residues. CDR3: CSASGGGGYTF. The CDR3 coding sequence is TGCAGTGCTAGTGGGGGTGGAGGCTACACCTTC.

V usage is TRBV6-5 and J usage is TRBJ1-4; tentative D call: TRBD1 (6 bases). Germline assignment: CDR1 MNHEY and CDR2 SVGAGI. V was shortened by 6 bases and J by 6 bases, with 14 bases between the two germline ends. CDR3 length: 14 amino acids. The CDR3 nucleotides read TGTGCCAGCAGGGAGTGGACAGAACATGAAAAACTGTTTTTT. Translating gives CASREWTEHEKLFF.

V and J are TRBV7-2 and TRBJ2-2, with 8 bases matching TRBD2. The J segment lost 6 bases and the V segment lost 5 bases, leaving 14 bases of the junction unmatched. The V gene's germline CDR1 is SGHTA and CDR2 FQGNSA. The CDR3 covers 17 residues. CDR3 protein: CASSRFGGSGEPGELFF. DNA for the CDR3: TGTGCCAGCAGCCGGTTTGGGGGTAGCGGGGAACCCGGGGAGCTGTTTTTT.

V is TRBV9 and J is TRBJ2-3, with D unclear. The V gene lost 0 bases and the J gene lost 9 bases, with 5 bases spanning the gap. This CDR3 is 11 amino acids long. Germline V gene lookup returns CDR1 SGDLS and CDR2 YYNGEE. CDR3 sequence: CASSVAGTQYF. The CDR3 bases are TGTGCCAGCAGCGTAGCGGGCACGCAGTATTTT.

Only one count was recorded for this clone. V usage is TRBV6-6 and J usage is TRBJ1-5, with D possibly TRBD1 on 5 matching bases. This CDR3 region has 14 residues. V was pared by 4 bases and J by 3 bases, with 10 bases between. Germline loops: CDR1 MNHNY, CDR2 SVGAGI (reference sequence). This chain's CDR3 is CASSSGTINQPQHF. The CDR3 DNA reads TGTGCCAGCAGTTCTGGGACCATCAATCAGCCCCAGCATTTT.